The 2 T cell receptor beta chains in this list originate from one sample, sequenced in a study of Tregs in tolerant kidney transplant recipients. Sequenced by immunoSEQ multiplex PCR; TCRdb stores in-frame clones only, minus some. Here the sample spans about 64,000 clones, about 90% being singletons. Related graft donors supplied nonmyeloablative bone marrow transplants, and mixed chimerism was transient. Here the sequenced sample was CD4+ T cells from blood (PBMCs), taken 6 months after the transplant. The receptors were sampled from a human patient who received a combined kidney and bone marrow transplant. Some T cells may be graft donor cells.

The CDR3 DNA reads TGTGCTAGTGGTTTGGTACGGACAGGTCGAGCAGGCACCGGGGAGCTGTTTTTT. Translation: CASGLVRTGRAGTGELFF. The chain couples TRBV12-5 to TRBJ2-2; 7 positions match TRBD1. The CDR3 is 18 amino acids. V lost 0 bases and J lost 4; bases outside the gene matches: 11. Germline assignment: CDR1 LGHNT and CDR2 FRNRAP.

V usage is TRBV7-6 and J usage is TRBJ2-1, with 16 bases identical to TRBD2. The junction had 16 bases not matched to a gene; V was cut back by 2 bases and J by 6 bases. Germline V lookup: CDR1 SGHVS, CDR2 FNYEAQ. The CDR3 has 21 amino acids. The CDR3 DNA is TGTGCCAGCAGCTTAAACGTACCGGGACTAGCGGGAGGGCTCGGTATCAATGAGCAGTTCTTC. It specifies CASSLNVPGLAGGLGINEQFF.